These T cell receptor beta chains were read from a single sample in a study of blood T cell repertoires in COVID-19. Assay: immunoSEQ multiplex PCR; the TCRdb copy retains only in-frame clones and omits some. The sample lists 30,000 or so clones, 84% occurring once. The sample consisted of peripheral blood. All receptors derive from a man older than 75 with active COVID-19. Both conserved end residues are part of each CDR3. Fields, in order: D gene, V gene, clone size, CDR3 protein. D genes are given only for firm matches. The size of a clone is reported for some rows only, either as once, few or many, or as a class for expanded clones.

>NA|TRBV18|NA
CASSQNRRNTEAFF
>NA|TRBV7-9|NA
CASSLVNPYDSNYGYTF
>TRBD1|TRBV5-1|NA
CASSRTGTEYGYTF
>TRBD1|TRBV5-6|NA
CASSAAPGGNEKLFF
>NA|TRBV6-1|NA
CASSGRVLKAGANVLTF
>TRBD1|TRBV5-1|few
CASSRRQGVRQETQYF
>TRBD1|TRBV6-5|NA
CASRSGTGRRGYTF
>TRBD1|TRBV6-5|few
CASMGTGGGTEAFF
>NA|TRBV5-1|NA
CASSLGHGGTDTQYF
>NA|TRBV18|NA
CASSPVLSDEAFF
>NA|TRBV10-3|NA
CAISDGATDTQYF
>TRBD1|TRBV19|NA
CASSKNRGAEAFF
>TRBD1|TRBV5-1|once
CASSLIQGGNTEAFF
>NA|TRBV7-2|NA
CASSLGGTDSQPQHF
>TRBD2|TRBV14|NA
CASSLGRLANGNEQFF
>TRBD1|TRBV16|NA
CASSPTGSNAALSTDTQYF
>NA|TRBV5-4|NA
CASSVFGGGANYGYTF
>NA|TRBV3-1/TRBV3-2|NA
CASSQDWSGLNTIYF
>NA|TRBV6-4|once
CASSLGLRNEQFF
>TRBD1|TRBV15|NA
CATTRNRGYNEQFF
>NA|TRBV6-4|NA
CASSGRAAGRETQYF
>TRBD2|TRBV3-1/TRBV3-2|NA
CASSPSGGSYNEQFF
>NA|TRBV12-5|once
CASGSQLNTEAFF
>TRBD1|TRBV5-6|once
CASSKDRGLTDTQYF